This entry lists 22 T cell receptor beta chains sequenced from one sample in a study of T cell changes during pregnancy in multiple sclerosis. Only in-frame clones appear in the TCRdb table, and some are missing; sequencing was by immunoSEQ multiplex PCR. The sample records approximately 60,000 clones, roughly 90% being singletons. The sample consisted of peripheral blood, taken before pregnancy. Every receptor here comes from a female donor with multiple sclerosis, enrolled in a pregnancy study.

The rearrangement uses TRBV6-4 and TRBJ2-6; 7 bases fit TRBD2. The V segment lost 4 bases and the J segment 0 bases; nucleotides outside the gene matches: 12. The CDR3 is 19 residues long. Germline V CDR1 and CDR2: MRHNA, SNTAGT. The CDR3 spells CASSAAGRGGVSGANVLTF. DNA of the CDR3: TGTGCCAGCAGTGCGGCCGGGCGTGGGGGGGTCTCTGGGGCCAACGTCCTGACTTTC.

The V call is TRBV6-5, the J call TRBJ2-6; D is unclear. V dropped 0 bases and J dropped 0 bases, with 6 bases sitting between them. Germline V gene sequence: CDR1 MNHEY, CDR2 SVGAGI. CDR3 length: 16 residues. In nucleotides, the CDR3 is TGTGCCAGCAGTTACTCGACATACTCTGGGGCCAACGTCCTGACTTTC. Protein product: CASSYSTYSGANVLTF.

The CDR3 DNA follows: TGTGCCAGCACCCCCGATAGCGGGGGGCTCTACGAGCAGTACTTC. It codes for CASTPDSGGLYEQYF. The J gene is TRBJ2-7, the V gene TRBV2; 10 bases agree with TRBD2. CDR1 SNHLY and CDR2 FYNNEI come from the germline V gene. V lost 7 bases and J lost 3; bases outside the gene matches: 9. The CDR3 length is 15 residues.

This clone was found a few times. The chain uses TRBV30 and TRBJ1-2; D is unclear. V gave up 2 bases and J gave up 8 bases, with 18 bases separating them. CDR1 GTSNPN and CDR2 SVGIG come from the germline V gene (reference sequence). CDR3 size: 14 residues. DNA of the CDR3: TGTGCCTGGAGTCACGAAATCGAAGGGAGGGGCTACACCTTC. It is translated as CAWSHEIEGRGYTF.

This clone was recorded once. The chain is built from TRBV4-3 and TRBJ1-2; the D gene is possibly TRBD1 (5 bases). Germline-derived CDR1 and CDR2 are LGHNA and YSLEER. The CDR3 is 15 residues long. V lost 0 bases, J lost 10 bases, and 18 bases lay in between. CDR3 residues: CASSQDPTVLRDYTF. The DNA for the CDR3 is TGCGCCAGCAGCCAAGATCCGACAGTCCTTCGTGACTACACCTTC.

The rearrangement uses TRBV14 and TRBJ2-7, with D unclear. Trimming removed 0 bases at V and 7 bases at J, with 10 bases between. The CDR3 runs 13 residues. Germline V lookup: CDR1 SGHDN, CDR2 FVKESK. Here the CDR3 DNA reads TGTGCCAGCAGCCAAGATCTTGCCGGGGAGCAGTACTTC. Its protein product is CASSQDLAGEQYF. Together with reference TRBV14 and TRBJ2-7, the CDR3 gives the full variable domain: EAGVTQFPSHSVIEKGQTVTLRCDPISGHDNLYWYRRVMGKEIKFLLHFVKESKQDESGMPNNRFLAERTGGTYSTLKVQPAELEDSGVYFCASSQDLAGEQYFGPGTRLTVT.

The CDR3 DNA reads TGTGCCAGCCAGGGGGGCAATCAGCCCCAGCATTTT. Residues: CASQGGNQPQHF. This sequence joins TRBV19 and TRBJ1-5, with 7 bases matching TRBD1. The CDR3 totals 12 residues. CDR1 and CDR2 (germline): LNHDA, SQIVND (reference sequence). The ends lost 9 bases at V and 2 bases at J; junction bases unmatched: 1.

J is TRBJ1-1 and V is TRBV13, with 7 positions matching TRBD1. Germline V gene lookup returns CDR1 PRHDT and CDR2 FYEKMQ (reference sequence). V was clipped by 8 bases and J by 4 bases; unmatched bases: 13. The CDR3 has 15 amino acids. The CDR3 reads CASGQLRGRSTEAFF. The CDR3 DNA sequence: TGTGCCAGCGGCCAATTAAGGGGGCGGAGCACTGAAGCTTTCTTT. The whole variable domain, remainder taken from reference TRBV13 and TRBJ1-1, is AAGVIQSPRHLIKEKRETATLKCYPIPRHDTVYWYQQGPGQDPQFLISFYEKMQSDKGSIPDRFSAQQFSDYHSELNMSSLELGDSALYFCASGQLRGRSTEAFFGQGTRLTVV.

The CDR3 loop is CAWSVRQGSRSGANVLTF. CDR3 coding DNA: TGTGCCTGGAGTGTCAGACAGGGATCTAGGTCTGGGGCCAACGTCCTGACTTTC. The chain employs TRBV30 and TRBJ2-6; 7 bases align to TRBD1. The CDR3 has 18 residues. Germline V gene lookup returns CDR1 GTSNPN and CDR2 SVGIG (reference sequence). The junction had 9 bases not matched to a gene; V was cut back by 0 bases and J by 1 base.

The gene calls are TRBV30 and TRBJ2-7, with D tentatively TRBD2 (5 bases). CDR1 and CDR2 (germline): GTSNPN, SVGIG (reference sequence). V lost 0 bases to trimming and J lost 0 bases, with 15 bases between them. The length of the CDR3 is 16 residues. The CDR3 protein is CAWSVGLAIPSYEQYF. The DNA for the CDR3 is TGTGCCTGGAGTGTAGGGCTAGCAATTCCCTCCTACGAGCAGTACTTC.

This rearrangement joins TRBV7-2 to TRBJ2-3, with 12 bases matching TRBD1. Germline lookup yields CDR1 SGHTA and CDR2 FQGNSA. The CDR3 consists of 15 residues. J was trimmed by 5 bases and V by 4 bases; bases with no gene match: 4. The CDR3 DNA reads as TGTGCCAGCAGCTGGGGACAGGGGGCCGGAGATACGCAGTATTTT. Its translation is CASSWGQGAGDTQYF.

The sample holds one count of this clone. V gene TRBV9 combines with J gene TRBJ1-6, with 7 bases aligning to TRBD1. The CDR3 consists of 14 residues. V was clipped by 2 bases and J by 6 bases; unmatched bases: 2. Germline lookup yields CDR1 SGDLS and CDR2 YYNGEE. The CDR3 DNA sequence: TGTGCCAGCAGCGTGACAGGGTCTAATTCACCCCTCCACTTT. It is translated as CASSVTGSNSPLHF. The whole variable domain, remainder taken from reference TRBV9 and TRBJ1-6, is DSGVTQTPKHLITATGQRVTLRCSPRSGDLSVYWYQQSLDQGLQFLIQYYNGEERAKGNILERFSAQQFPDLHSELNLSSLELGDSALYFCASSVTGSNSPLHFGNGTRLTVT.

This clone has a handful of counts. The V gene is TRBV11-2, the J gene TRBJ2-1; 8 bases line up with TRBD1. V was pared by 2 bases and J by 8 bases, with 8 bases of the junction left unmatched. Germline CDR1 and CDR2: SGHAT and FQNNGV. The CDR3 has 15 residues. CDR3 sequence reads: CASSLYQGAQDEQFF. The DNA for the CDR3 is TGTGCCAGCAGCTTATACCAGGGGGCGCAGGATGAGCAGTTCTTC.

This sequence joins TRBV27 and TRBJ2-7; 9 nucleotides match TRBD1. Germline values: CDR1 MNHEY, CDR2 SMNVEV (reference sequence). This CDR3 is 19 amino acids long. V lost 5 bases, J lost 5 bases, and 22 bases stayed unmatched. Here the CDR3 DNA reads TGTGCCAGCAGTCTCAAAGGGACAGGGCTAATCTTATCGGTGGACGAGCAGTACTTC. It yields the protein CASSLKGTGLILSVDEQYF.

V is TRBV9 and J is TRBJ1-1; 10 nucleotides agree with TRBD1. Germline-derived CDR1 and CDR2 are SGDLS and YYNGEE. V lost 0 bases, J lost 4 bases, and 3 bases stayed unmatched. CDR3 length equals 15 residues. CDR3 sequence (DNA): TGTGCCAGCAGCGTAGGGACAGGGGGTAGCACTGAAGCTTTCTTT. Translated, it gives CASSVGTGGSTEAFF.

The chain links TRBV18 to TRBJ2-3, with 8 bases aligning to TRBD1. The CDR3 totals 19 residues. In germline, CDR1 is KGHSH, CDR2 LQKENI. The junction had 13 bases not matched to a gene; V was cut back by 0 bases and J by 2 bases. CDR3 nucleotides: TGTGCCAGCTCACCACCGGCCGGGATGGACAGGGCCCTCACAGATACGCAGTATTTT. It yields the protein CASSPPAGMDRALTDTQYF.

V gene TRBV5-1 combines with J gene TRBJ2-5; D possibly corresponds to TRBD2 (6 bases). The CDR3 is made up of 15 amino acids. V shed 1 base and J shed 2 bases, with 12 bases lying between them. The germline gives CDR1 SGHRS, CDR2 YFSETQ. CDR3 loop: CASSLIGRGQETQYF. The CDR3 DNA reads TGCGCCAGCAGCTTGATAGGGCGGGGACAAGAGACCCAGTACTTC.

V usage is TRBV10-3 and J usage is TRBJ2-7; weak D call: TRBD2 (6 bases). V lost 7 bases, J lost 3 bases, and 16 bases lay in between. The CDR3 runs 14 residues. Germline CDR1 reads ENHRY; CDR2 reads SYGVKD. CDR3 loop: CAITETRFGYEQYF. The CDR3 DNA sequence: TGTGCCATCACCGAGACTAGATTCGGCTACGAGCAGTACTTC.

V gene TRBV7-2 combines with J gene TRBJ1-2; 8 bases line up with TRBD1. V shed 3 bases and J 4 bases; nucleotides not matched to a gene: 7. Per germline, CDR1 SGHTA and CDR2 FQGNSA. The CDR3 runs 15 residues. The CDR3 is CASSLQGQALYGYTF. The CDR3 bases are TGTGCCAGCAGCTTGCAGGGACAGGCCCTCTATGGCTACACCTTC.

In its sample, this clone was seen a few times. The junction departs from the called germline gene at one end, perhaps through a read error. The chain joins TRBV7-7 to TRBJ2-3; 12 bases agree with TRBD2. There are 15 residues in the CDR3. Germline V gives CDR1 SSHAT, CDR2 FNYEAQ (reference sequence). CDR3 coding DNA: TGTGCCAGCAGCCTAGCGGGGGGGGCCGCGGATACGCAGTATTTT. It codes for CASSLAGGAADTQYF.

V usage is TRBV7-2 and J usage is TRBJ2-3, with D maybe TRBD2 (6 bases). V was trimmed by 2 bases and J by 2 bases, leaving 11 bases between them. Looked up from germline, CDR1 is SGHTA and CDR2 is FQGNSA. The CDR3 consists of 15 residues. As DNA, the CDR3 is TGTGCCAGCAGCTTAAGCGGGCGGAACACAGATACGCAGTATTTT. Translated: CASSLSGRNTDTQYF.

The chain carries TRBV27 and TRBJ1-5; D is ambiguous. Germline values: CDR1 MNHEY, CDR2 SMNVEV (reference sequence). V lost 3 bases to trimming and J lost 0 bases, with 3 bases between them. This CDR3 is built from 13 residues. CDR3 DNA sequence: TGTGCCAGCAGTTTTAATAGCAATCAGCCCCAGCATTTT. This sequence encodes CASSFNSNQPQHF.